The clone carrying this T cell receptor beta chain was picked up a small number of times. The target antigen is unknown. CDR3 length equals 15 residues. V shed 2 bases, J shed 2 bases, and the junction held 2 bases outside the gene matches. CDR1 and CDR2 (germline): SGHTA, FQGTGA. This sample was taken from a study of blood T cells in healthy people across ages. Study conclusions and caveats: A roughly linear age-dependent decrease characterized TCR beta diversity per million T cells.

Primers used in a second PCR of roughly 6 to 12 cycles were a sample-barcoded 5' primer and a J-beta primer mix. TCRdb re-derived calls from the 5' RACE reads in MiXCR, one entry per CDR3 protein. This table has about 780,000 distinct CDR3 sequences, about 42% appearing once. The specimen was blood. This receptor was taken from a man older than 75 in good health. This chain links TRBV7-3 with TRBJ2-2; TRBD2 matches 7 bases. The CDR3 spells CASSLAGENTGELFF. CDR3 in DNA: TGTGCCAGCAGCTTAGCGGGGGAAAACACCGGGGAGCTGTTTTTT.